This entry lists 32 T cell receptor beta chains sequenced from one sample in a study of cytomegalovirus exposure and HLA in healthy donors. 60 Vbeta and 13 Jbeta primers were used in PCR. Using immunoSEQ multiplex PCR, the repertoire was profiled, and TCRdb retains in-frame clones only, with some absent. This sample carries approximately 190,000 clones, 80% to 90% of them seen once, and the ten largest clones take roughly 1.3%. Sequenced input: PBMCs. The receptors here all came from a man aged 25-45 years in good health and CMV-seronegative.

The V call is TRBV28, the J call TRBJ2-7, with D possibly being TRBD2 (6 bases). The germline V and J ends were trimmed by 6 bases and 10 bases, with 19 bases remaining between them. CDR1 and CDR2 (germline): MDHEN, SYDVKM. CDR3 length: 13 amino acids. CDR3 protein: CASRRDGGKGQYF. The CDR3 region has the DNA TGTGCCAGCAGACGGGACGGGGGAAAGGGCCAGTACTTC.

This chain uses TRBV7-6 with TRBJ2-5, with D maybe TRBD2 (5 bases). The V gene lost 3 bases and the J gene lost 2 bases, with 13 bases spanning the gap. Germline CDR1 reads SGHVS; CDR2 reads FNYEAQ. This CDR3 comprises 15 residues. This chain's CDR3 is CASSFTGSSQETQYF. The CDR3 bases are TGTGCCAGCAGCTTTACGGGGAGCTCTCAAGAGACCCAGTACTTC.

This chain links TRBV28 with TRBJ1-6; D unclear. CDR1 and CDR2 (germline): MDHEN, SYDVKM. This CDR3 has 15 amino acids. V was pared by 6 bases and J by 7 bases, with 16 bases between. The CDR3 region is CASSIRGAGNSPLHF. CDR3 in DNA: TGTGCCAGCAGCATTCGAGGCGCGGGGAATTCACCCCTCCACTTT.

This chain uses TRBV5-1 with TRBJ2-2; D unresolved. The germline CDR1 and CDR2 sequences are SGHRS and YFSETQ. CDR3 length: 16 residues. Trimming shortened V by 4 bases and J by 4 bases, and 17 bases separated the two germline ends. The CDR3 here is CASSDQPRVGTGELFF. The CDR3 DNA follows: TGCGCCAGCAGCGATCAACCCCGGGTGGGCACCGGGGAGCTGTTTTTT.

This clone showed up just once. The chain employs TRBV7-6 and TRBJ2-1; 8 bases are shared with TRBD2. The CDR3 is 18 residues long. Trimming removed 5 bases from V and 1 base from J; junction bases left unmatched: 13. Germline CDR1 reads SGHVS; CDR2 reads FNYEAQ. DNA for the CDR3: TGTGCCAGCAGCCCCCTCCGGTCGGAGCGGGAGTCCTACAATGAGCAGTTCTTC. Its translation is CASSPLRSERESYNEQFF.

The chain combines TRBV4-2 with TRBJ2-5, with D perhaps TRBD1 (8 bases). The germline gives CDR1 LGHNA, CDR2 YNFKEQ. This CDR3 contains 15 residues. Trimming left V 1 base short and J 4 bases short, with 13 bases between. As DNA, the CDR3 is TGTGCCAGCAGCCAAGTCGGGGGGACAGGAGAGACCCAGTACTTC. It is translated as CASSQVGGTGETQYF.

The V call is TRBV19, the J call TRBJ1-3, with TRBD1 as a possible D gene (6 bases). The CDR3 length is 14 residues. V was cut by 6 bases and J by 1 base, with 10 bases left in between. CDR1 and CDR2 from the germline V gene are LNHDA and SQIVND (reference sequence). DNA for the CDR3: TGTGCCAGTAGACCGGGACAATCTGGAAACACCATATATTTT. This sequence encodes CASRPGQSGNTIYF.

In nucleotides, the CDR3 is TGCGCCAGCAGCTTGTCGGGGGGTAACTATGGCTACACCTTC. Protein product: CASSLSGGNYGYTF. The rearrangement joins TRBV5-1 to TRBJ1-2; D is possibly TRBD1 (5 bases). Germline-derived CDR1 and CDR2 are SGHRS and YFSETQ. The CDR3 covers 14 residues. The germline V and J ends were trimmed by 1 base and 1 base, with 8 bases remaining between them.

This sequence joins TRBV7-8 and TRBJ1-6; TRBD1 agrees at 7 bases. After removal of 5 bases from V and 7 bases from J, the junction contained 5 bases not matched to a gene. Germline lookup yields CDR1 SGHVS and CDR2 FQNEAQ. CDR3 length: 14 residues. CDR3 bases: TGTGCCAGCAGCCCGGGACAGAGGAATTCACCCCTCCACTTT. The encoded protein is CASSPGQRNSPLHF.

This chain joins TRBV28 and TRBJ2-1; 10 bases agree with TRBD2. The J segment lost 1 base and the V segment lost 4 bases, leaving 10 bases of the junction unmatched. The germline gives CDR1 MDHEN, CDR2 SYDVKM. The CDR3 loop spans 18 amino acids. Here the CDR3 reads CASSSPSGLAKSYNEQFF. CDR3 bases: TGTGCCAGCAGTTCCCCCTCGGGACTAGCGAAATCCTACAATGAGCAGTTCTTC.

The chain uses TRBV28 and TRBJ2-5; 7 bases fit TRBD1. This CDR3 is 15 amino acids long. CDR1 is MDHEN, CDR2 SYDVKM, per germline. V lost 6 bases and J lost 2; bases outside the gene matches: 9. For the CDR3, the DNA is TGTGCCAGCAGGGGCAACGGACAGGCACAAGAGACCCAGTACTTC. Translated, it gives CASRGNGQAQETQYF.

The J gene is TRBJ1-1, the V gene TRBV29-1; possible D gene TRBD1, 5 bases. Trimming stripped 4 bases from V and 0 bases from J, with 9 bases between. The CDR3 consists of 13 residues. The germline V gene encodes CDR1 SQVTM and CDR2 ANQGSEA. Written as DNA, the CDR3 is TGCAGCGTTGTCAGGGCCGTGAACACTGAAGCTTTCTTT. This gives the protein CSVVRAVNTEAFF.

This clone was observed a single time. The rearrangement uses TRBV19 and TRBJ2-5; the match to TRBD2 covers 8 bases. With V trimmed by 5 bases and J by 3 bases, 8 bases remained unmatched. The CDR3 length is 15 residues. Germline CDR1 LNHDA, CDR2 SQIVND (reference sequence). This CDR3 is CASSGTRGLKETQYF. CDR3 DNA: TGTGCCAGTAGTGGGACTAGAGGCCTCAAAGAGACCCAGTACTTC.

V usage is TRBV6-5 and J usage is TRBJ1-6, with D perhaps matching TRBD1 (5 bases). The CDR3 is made up of 14 amino acids. V dropped 6 bases and J dropped 9 bases, with 15 bases sitting between them. The germline V gene has CDR1 MNHEY and CDR2 SVGAGI. CDR3 region: CASSLDSPSSPLHF. The CDR3 DNA reads as TGTGCCAGCAGCTTAGACAGCCCTAGTTCACCCCTCCACTTT.

The chain recombines TRBV5-6 with TRBJ2-1, with TRBD2 matching 7 bases. Germline lookup yields CDR1 SGHDT and CDR2 YYEEEE. This CDR3 contains 15 residues. V lost 2 bases, J lost 4 bases, and 6 bases stayed unmatched. This CDR3 reads CASSFGGGGYNEQFF. CDR3 nucleotide sequence: TGTGCCAGCAGCTTTGGTGGGGGGGGGTACAATGAGCAGTTCTTC.

For this clone: The junction departs from germline at one end; a sequencing error may be responsible. The chain has TRBV7-2 and TRBJ2-5; 9 bases align to TRBD2. The CDR3 is 15 residues long. The germline V gene encodes CDR1 SGHTA and CDR2 FQGNSA. The CDR3 loop reads CASSLAGRAGGGWDF. DNA of the CDR3: TGTGCCAGCAGCTTAGCGGGCCGGGCGGGAGGGGGTTGGGACTTC. The whole variable domain, remainder taken from reference TRBV7-2 and TRBJ2-5, is GAGVSQSPSNKVTEKGKDVELRCDPISGHTALYWYRQSLGQGLEFLIYFQGNSAPDKSGLPSDRFSAERTGGSVSTLTIQRTQQEDSAVYLCASSLAGRAGGGWDFGPGTRLLVL.

This sequence joins TRBV5-1 and TRBJ2-7; D gene unclear. V lost 2 bases to trimming and J lost 4 bases, with 16 bases between them. Germline V gene sequence: CDR1 SGHRS, CDR2 YFSETQ. CDR3 length: 15 residues. The CDR3 DNA follows: TGCGCCAGCAGCTTACCCCTCTCATCGGGTTACGAGCAGTACTTC. Its protein product is CASSLPLSSGYEQYF.

The chain employs TRBV7-9 and TRBJ2-7, with D perhaps TRBD1 (6 bases). V was trimmed by 4 bases and J by 3 bases, leaving 10 bases between them. The germline V gene has CDR1 SEHNR and CDR2 FQNEAQ (reference sequence). The CDR3 runs 13 residues. CDR3 in amino acids: CASSSGQIYEQYF. The CDR3 DNA reads as TGTGCCAGCAGCTCCGGACAGATCTACGAGCAGTACTTC. The entire variable domain, with the rest obtained from reference TRBV7-9 and TRBJ2-7, is as follows: DTGVSQNPRHKITKRGQNVTFRCDPISEHNRLYWYRQTLGQGPEFLTYFQNEAQLEKSRLLSDRFSAERPKGSFSTLEIQRTEQGDSAMYLCASSSGQIYEQYFGPGTRLTVT.

The chain's CDR3 is CASSTQGLGNNEQFF. CDR3 DNA: TGCGCCAGCTCCACTCAGGGACTAGGTAACAATGAGCAGTTCTTC. The V call is TRBV5-1, the J call TRBJ2-1, with 8 bases lining up with TRBD2. The J segment lost 5 bases and the V segment lost 7 bases, leaving 11 bases of the junction unmatched. CDR3 length: 15 amino acids. Germline V gives CDR1 SGHRS, CDR2 YFSETQ.

About this clone: Other nucleotide sequences from this sample produce the same CDR3. The chain combines TRBV19 with TRBJ2-7; no definite D call. The length of the CDR3 is 13 residues. Germline assignment: CDR1 LNHDA and CDR2 SQIVND (reference sequence). With 5 bases removed from V and 1 base from J, the gap between germline ends came to 9 bases. The CDR3, as DNA: TGTGCCAGTAGTCCCCCCGGGTCCTACGAGCAGTACTTC. Its protein product is CASSPPGSYEQYF.

The chain carries TRBV7-9 and TRBJ1-1; a possible D gene is TRBD1 (5 bases). The CDR3 consists of 16 residues. Trimming shortened V by 8 bases and J by 4 bases, and 23 bases separated the two germline ends. CDR1 is SEHNR, CDR2 FQNEAQ, per germline (reference sequence). The CDR3 region is CASSYLGQGGITEAFF. CDR3 sequence (DNA): TGTGCCAGCTCTTATCTGGGTCAGGGTGGGATCACTGAAGCTTTCTTT.

V gene TRBV4-2 combines with J gene TRBJ2-1, with 8 positions matching TRBD1. V lost 2 bases and J lost 0; bases outside the gene matches: 9. This CDR3 is built from 18 residues. CDR1 and CDR2 from the germline V gene are LGHNA and YNFKEQ. As DNA, the CDR3 is TGTGCCAGCAGCCAAATTTGGGGACAGGAAAACTCCTACAATGAGCAGTTCTTC. As protein: CASSQIWGQENSYNEQFF.

The V and J genes are TRBV7-9 and TRBJ2-1, with TRBD2 matching over 8 bases. Per the germline V gene, CDR1 is SEHNR and CDR2 is FQNEAQ (reference sequence). J lost 8 bases, V lost 1 base, and 16 bases had no gene match. The CDR3 sequence is 18 residues long. In DNA form, the CDR3 reads TGTGCCAGCAGCTTAGATGTACGTAGACGGGAGGGCCGGGATGAGCAGTTCTTC. Protein product: CASSLDVRRREGRDEQFF.

This clone was picked up a small number of times. The rearrangement uses TRBV4-1 and TRBJ1-5; D remains ambiguous. This CDR3 spans 16 amino acids. Trimming pared 0 bases from V and 3 bases from J, leaving 12 bases between. Looked up from germline, CDR1 is MGHRA and CDR2 is YSYEKL. This chain's CDR3 is CASSQDQAEYNQPQHF. CDR3 sequence (DNA): TGCGCCAGCAGCCAAGATCAGGCCGAATACAATCAGCCCCAGCATTTT.

The chain has TRBV4-2 and TRBJ2-5, with 16 bases aligning to TRBD2. The CDR3 runs to 15 residues. CDR1 LGHNA and CDR2 YNFKEQ come from the germline V gene. Trimming cost V 4 bases and J 10 bases; bases outside gene matches: 6. As DNA, the CDR3 is TGTGCCAGCAGCCGAGGGACTAGCGGGGGGGAGGGCCAGTACTTC. This encodes CASSRGTSGGEGQYF.

J is TRBJ2-3 and V is TRBV27; TRBD1 aligns across 9 bases. The CDR3 is 15 residues long. Trimming cost V 7 bases and J 1 base; bases outside gene matches: 6. Germline V gives CDR1 MNHEY, CDR2 SMNVEV (reference sequence). The DNA for the CDR3 is TGTGCCAGCACCCTACAGGGGGCCCGCACAGATACGCAGTATTTT. Amino acids: CASTLQGARTDTQYF.

The chain is built from TRBV2 and TRBJ2-2, with TRBD2 matching 9 bases. Germline V lookup: CDR1 SNHLY, CDR2 FYNNEI. This CDR3 has 15 residues. The trim removed 8 bases at V and 4 bases at J, leaving 8 bases unmatched. The CDR3, as DNA: TGTGCCAGCGGGGGACTAGCCCTGTCCACCGGGGAGCTGTTTTTT. Amino acid sequence: CASGGLALSTGELFF.

The V call is TRBV19, the J call TRBJ2-5; D is possibly TRBD1 (6 bases). CDR3 size: 12 residues. V was clipped by 8 bases and J by 4 bases, with 11 bases between them. Germline CDR1 reads LNHDA; CDR2 reads SQIVND (reference sequence). The CDR3 here is CASQQGRETQYF. Here the CDR3 DNA reads TGTGCCAGTCAACAGGGCCGAGAGACCCAGTACTTC.

This chain connects TRBV7-9 to TRBJ1-4, with D perhaps TRBD1 (5 bases). There are 17 residues in the CDR3. In germline, CDR1 is SEHNR, CDR2 FQNEAQ (reference sequence). Trimming left V 3 bases short and J 8 bases short, with 22 bases between. The CDR3 loop is CASSFDPDPRRGEKLFF. Written as DNA, the CDR3 is TGTGCCAGCAGCTTTGACCCTGACCCTCGGAGGGGAGAAAAACTGTTTTTT.

This clone was recorded once. A read error may produce the germline difference seen at one junction end. This chain uses TRBV7-9 with TRBJ1-3; D is unclear. Per germline, CDR1 SEHNR and CDR2 FQNEAQ (reference sequence). This CDR3 contains 14 residues. CDR3: CSSSLQYSGNTIYF. Here the CDR3 DNA reads TGTTCCAGCAGCTTGCAGTACTCTGGAAACACCATATATTTT.

This sequence joins TRBV5-1 and TRBJ2-3; a weak D match, TRBD2 (6 bases). CDR3 size: 12 residues. V dropped 4 bases and J dropped 9 bases, with 12 bases sitting between them. Germline-derived CDR1 and CDR2 are SGHRS and YFSETQ. The CDR3 sequence: CASSLAAGTQYF. CDR3 nucleotide sequence: TGCGCCAGCAGCCTGGCTGCGGGGACGCAGTATTTT.

This clone occurred a few times. The chain carries TRBV27 and TRBJ2-7; D is uncertain. The V and J ends lost 3 bases and 0 bases respectively, with 6 bases between them. Per the germline V gene, CDR1 is MNHEY and CDR2 is SMNVEV (reference sequence). The CDR3 has 13 amino acids. CDR3 sequence: CASSFLASYEQYF. The CDR3 DNA is TGTGCCAGCAGTTTCCTGGCCTCCTACGAGCAGTACTTC.